The T cell receptor beta chain described here comes from a study of blood T cells in healthy people across ages. Turning to the study itself: Every two T cells gave about one barcoded beta molecule via template switching.

Primed by a sample-barcoded 5' primer and a J-beta primer mix, a second PCR proceeded for about 6 to 12 cycles. TCRdb reprocessed the 5' RACE reads with MiXCR, giving one entry per CDR3 protein. The table records some 320,000 distinct CDR3 sequences, 25% to 30% of them present only once. Germline V lookup: CDR1 SGDLS, CDR2 YYNGEE. CDR3 length equals 15 residues. V was clipped by 3 bases and J by 0 bases; unmatched bases: 2. The chain uses TRBV9 and TRBJ2-5, with 10 bases fitting TRBD2. Input material: blood. The receptor comes from a woman aged 70-85 years in good health. The CDR3 reads CASSASGRDQETQYF. The CDR3 DNA is TGTGCCAGCAGCGCCAGCGGGAGGGACCAAGAGACCCAGTACTTC.